The 20 T cell receptor beta chains below come from one sample, sequenced in a study of shared clonotypes between healthy human individuals. TCRdb's table, derived via immunoSEQ multiplex PCR, lists solely in-frame clones and lacks some. The sample holds fewer than 1 million clones, around 96% seen once. Positively selected for CCR7, the CD45RO-negative cells used as naive CD8 cells excluded terminally differentiated effector memory CD45RA+ cells. The sequenced material came from naive CD8+ T cells sorted from blood. All receptors come from a man aged 30-40 years in good health.

J is TRBJ1-4 and V is TRBV9, with unresolved D. Trimming removed 0 bases from V and 4 bases from J, with 13 bases in between. Germline V gene lookup returns CDR1 SGDLS and CDR2 YYNGEE. This CDR3 comprises 16 residues. The CDR3 spells CASSVGSHKVNEKLFF. DNA of the CDR3: TGTGCCAGCAGCGTAGGTTCCCACAAGGTTAATGAAAAACTGTTTTTT.

Concerning this clone: Other DNA sequences in the sample encode the same CDR3. V is TRBV7-9 and J is TRBJ1-2; no definite D call. V was pared by 3 bases and J by 4 bases, with 6 bases between. CDR1 is SEHNR, CDR2 FQNEAQ, per germline (reference sequence). This CDR3 has 12 amino acids. The CDR3 nucleotides are TGTGCCAGCAGCTTGGGCACCTATGGCTACACCTTC. Protein product: CASSLGTYGYTF.

This chain connects TRBV2 to TRBJ1-1; D not certain. V dropped 8 bases and J dropped 7 bases, with 8 bases sitting between them. Germline V gene data show CDR1 as SNHLY and CDR2 as FYNNEI. The CDR3 contains 10 residues. The CDR3 spells CASGVGEAFF. In DNA, the CDR3 is TGTGCCAGCGGGGTGGGTGAAGCTTTCTTT.

In this sample, this clone turned up once. This chain joins TRBV2 and TRBJ2-1; possibly TRBD1 for D (6 bases). The germline V gene has CDR1 SNHLY and CDR2 FYNNEI. V dropped 7 bases and J dropped 10 bases, with 23 bases sitting between them. The CDR3 consists of 15 residues. As DNA, the CDR3 is TGTGCCAGCAAGGACAGTGAGGTCTCGGTCGAAGAGCAGTTCTTC. It codes for CASKDSEVSVEEQFF.

The chain is built from TRBV30 and TRBJ2-7, with TRBD2 as a possible D gene (5 bases). This CDR3 has 13 amino acids. The V gene lost 3 bases and the J gene lost 1 base, with 10 bases spanning the gap. From germline, CDR1 is GTSNPN and CDR2 SVGIG (reference sequence). The CDR3, as DNA: TGTGCCTGGAGAGCGGAAGGGTCCTACGAGCAGTACTTC. Translated: CAWRAEGSYEQYF.

This chain uses TRBV9 with TRBJ1-2; D not resolved. Germline values: CDR1 SGDLS, CDR2 YYNGEE. The CDR3 contains 12 residues. Trimming left V 7 bases short and J 4 bases short, with 11 bases between. In DNA form, the CDR3 reads TGTGCCAGCTGTTGTAGTAGCTATGGCTACACCTTC. This gives the protein CASCCSSYGYTF. The full variable domain, rest sourced from reference TRBV9 and TRBJ1-2, is DSGVTQTPKHLITATGQRVTLRCSPRSGDLSVYWYQQSLDQGLQFLIQYYNGEERAKGNILERFSAQQFPDLHSELNLSSLELGDSALYFCASCCSSYGYTFGSGTRLTVV.

Concerning this clone: The same CDR3 arises from other DNA sequences in this sample as well. The chain carries TRBV6-1 and TRBJ2-1; unclear D gene. The CDR3 runs 15 residues. V was cut by 3 bases and J by 0 bases, with 9 bases left in between. The germline V gene encodes CDR1 MNHNS and CDR2 SASEGT. In DNA, the CDR3 is TGTGCCAGCAGTGAGGACCGGAGCTCCTACAATGAGCAGTTCTTC. Amino acid sequence: CASSEDRSSYNEQFF.

This rearrangement joins TRBV28 to TRBJ2-7; 10 bases match TRBD1. Trimming cost V 10 bases and J 4 bases; bases outside gene matches: 7. The germline V gene encodes CDR1 MDHEN and CDR2 SYDVKM. The CDR3 spans 13 residues. CDR3 DNA: TGTGCCACATCGGGACAGGGGTTTTACGAGCAGTACTTC. This gives the protein CATSGQGFYEQYF. Variable domain in full (rest from reference TRBV28 and TRBJ2-7): DVKVTQSSRYLVKRTGEKVFLECVQDMDHENMFWYRQDPGLGLRLIYFSYDVKMKEKGDIPEGYSVSREKKERFSLILESASTNQTSMYLCATSGQGFYEQYFGPGTRLTVT.

The V gene is TRBV7-9, the J gene TRBJ2-7; D may be TRBD1 or TRBD2 (5 bases each). V was shortened by 1 base and J by 7 bases, with 17 bases between the two germline ends. The germline V gene has CDR1 SEHNR and CDR2 FQNEAQ (reference sequence). The CDR3 has 15 amino acids. The CDR3 loop reads CASSLVWGGEGEQYF. The CDR3, as DNA: TGTGCCAGCAGCTTAGTTTGGGGCGGAGAGGGAGAGCAGTACTTC.

This chain connects TRBV7-9 to TRBJ2-7; tentatively, D is TRBD1 or TRBD2 (5 bases each). Germline-derived CDR1 and CDR2 are SEHNR and FQNEAQ (reference sequence). V was shortened by 3 bases and J by 6 bases, with 15 bases between the two germline ends. The CDR3 consists of 14 residues. This chain's CDR3 is CASSFLSGTSEQYF. The CDR3 DNA follows: TGTGCCAGCAGCTTCTTATCCGGGACGTCCGAGCAGTACTTC.

The V call is TRBV18, the J call TRBJ2-2; D gene uncertain. Germline V CDR1 and CDR2: KGHSH, LQKENI. This CDR3 spans 15 amino acids. V lost 0 bases and J 2 bases, leaving 7 bases between the germline ends. CDR3 sequence: CASSPPSSNTGELFF. CDR3 DNA: TGTGCCAGCTCACCACCTTCCTCAAACACCGGGGAGCTGTTTTTT.

The table lists this clone with a count of one. The rearrangement joins TRBV27 to TRBJ2-6; the D is unclear. The V end was cut by 7 bases, the J end by 4 bases, with 11 bases between. The CDR3 sequence is 14 residues long. Germline CDR1 reads MNHEY; CDR2 reads SMNVEV (reference sequence). The CDR3 sequence: CASIPKMGANVLTF. In DNA, the CDR3 is TGTGCCAGCATCCCCAAAATGGGGGCCAACGTCCTGACTTTC.

This rearrangement joins TRBV27 to TRBJ1-1; no reliable D call. Germline V CDR1 and CDR2: MNHEY, SMNVEV (reference sequence). The CDR3 is 13 amino acids. V lost 4 bases and J lost 7, with 13 bases in between. CDR3 sequence reads: CASSSHNRGEAFF. The CDR3 DNA reads as TGTGCCAGCAGTTCCCACAATCGGGGTGAAGCTTTCTTT.

The chain has TRBV18 and TRBJ2-7, with D unclear. Germline V gene lookup returns CDR1 KGHSH and CDR2 LQKENI. With 0 bases removed from V and 5 bases from J, the gap between germline ends came to 20 bases. The CDR3 runs to 17 residues. The CDR3, as DNA: TGTGCCAGCTCACCACCGATCAGACATGGAGCTACAAACGAGCAGTACTTC. This sequence encodes CASSPPIRHGATNEQYF. The whole variable domain, filled in from reference TRBV18 and TRBJ2-7, reads NAGVMQNPRHLVRRRGQEARLRCSPMKGHSHVYWYRQLPEEGLKFMVYLQKENIIDESGMPKERFSAEFPKEGPSILRIQQVVRGDSAAYFCASSPPIRHGATNEQYFGPGTRLTVT.

The chain recombines TRBV11-2 with TRBJ1-4; 10 bases agree with TRBD1. After removal of 6 bases from V and 8 bases from J, the junction contained 6 bases not matched to a gene. Germline CDR1 SGHAT, CDR2 FQNNGV. This CDR3 has 14 residues. The CDR3 DNA sequence: TGTGCCAGCAGTCTTAGGACAGGGGGAGAAAAACTGTTTTTT. Its protein product is CASSLRTGGEKLFF.

This sequence joins TRBV7-9 and TRBJ2-7, with 7 positions matching TRBD1. CDR1 is SEHNR and CDR2 is FQNEAQ in the germline V gene (reference sequence). CDR3 size: 14 residues. J gave up 7 bases and V 4 bases, and 10 bases lay outside the gene matches. Here the CDR3 reads CASSSRTGQREQYF. Here the CDR3 DNA reads TGTGCCAGCAGCTCCCGGACAGGCCAGAGGGAGCAGTACTTC.

The chain recombines TRBV25-1 with TRBJ2-3; D may be TRBD2 (6 bases). Germline values: CDR1 MGHDK, CDR2 SYGVNS. V was pared by 4 bases and J by 7 bases, with 12 bases between. The CDR3 spans 13 residues. The CDR3 region has the DNA TGTGCCAGCAGTGGGAGGGCCGCTTATACGCAGTATTTT. It yields the protein CASSGRAAYTQYF.

The V gene is TRBV5-1, the J gene TRBJ2-7; D is perhaps TRBD2 (5 bases). V shed 0 bases and J shed 1 base, with 20 bases lying between them. This CDR3 comprises 18 residues. Germline-derived CDR1 and CDR2 are SGHRS and YFSETQ. The DNA for the CDR3 is TGCGCCAGCAGCTTGGCCGAGTGGCAAGCGGATGCGTCCTACGAGCAGTACTTC. As protein: CASSLAEWQADASYEQYF.

The chain recombines TRBV6-1 with TRBJ1-1, with 7 bases lining up with TRBD1. The CDR3 is made up of 14 amino acids. Trimming took 7 bases from V and 3 from J; bases not matched to a gene: 8. CDR1 is MNHNS, CDR2 SASEGT, per germline. In nucleotides, the CDR3 is TGTGCCAGCACTCCGGGACAGCCATACACTGAAGCTTTCTTT. Translating gives CASTPGQPYTEAFF.

Only one count was recorded for this clone. J is TRBJ1-2 and V is TRBV2, with D possibly matching TRBD1 (6 bases). V was cut by 7 bases and J by 7 bases, with 16 bases left in between. Germline values: CDR1 SNHLY, CDR2 FYNNEI. This CDR3 comprises 13 residues. DNA for the CDR3: TGTGCCAGCATGACGGGGGCCCAGGGTGGCTACACCTTC. Its translation is CASMTGAQGGYTF.